The present T cell receptor beta chain was sequenced within a study of blood T cell repertoires in COVID-19. In the study's own analysis: Researchers report that nucleated cell counts were estimated from reference gene primer amplification. Method: immunoSEQ multiplex PCR; TCRdb's copy keeps in-frame clones and lacks some. The DNA was the basis for D and trimming; V, J and clone size are from that table. The sample consists of some 200,000 clones, about nine tenths of them appearing once. The junction had 11 bases not matched to a gene; V was cut back by 7 bases and J by 10 bases. Germline CDR1 reads SEHNR; CDR2 reads FQNEAQ (reference sequence). The CDR3 is made up of 15 amino acids.

V gene TRBV7-9 combines with J gene TRBJ1-6; 9 bases match TRBD1. This clonotype was sampled from a man in his forties or fifties with acute or convalescent COVID-19. The sequenced material came from peripheral blood. The CDR3 loop reads CASTREGQGRSPLHF. The CDR3 region has the DNA TGTGCCAGCACCCGGGAGGGACAGGGACGATCACCCCTCCACTTT.